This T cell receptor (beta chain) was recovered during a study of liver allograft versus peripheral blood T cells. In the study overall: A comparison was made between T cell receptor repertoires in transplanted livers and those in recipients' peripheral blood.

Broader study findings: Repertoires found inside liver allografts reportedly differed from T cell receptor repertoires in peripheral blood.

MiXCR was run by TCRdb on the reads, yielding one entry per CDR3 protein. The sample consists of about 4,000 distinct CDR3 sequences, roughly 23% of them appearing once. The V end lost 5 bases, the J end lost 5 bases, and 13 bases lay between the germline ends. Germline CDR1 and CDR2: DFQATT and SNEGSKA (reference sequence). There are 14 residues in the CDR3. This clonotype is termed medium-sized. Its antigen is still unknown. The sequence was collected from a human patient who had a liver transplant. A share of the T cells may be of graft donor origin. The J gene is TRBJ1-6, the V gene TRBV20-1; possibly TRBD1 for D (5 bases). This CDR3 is CSAWGLRDNSPLHF. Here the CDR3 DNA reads TGCAGTGCTTGGGGACTGAGGGATAATTCACCCCTCCACTTT.